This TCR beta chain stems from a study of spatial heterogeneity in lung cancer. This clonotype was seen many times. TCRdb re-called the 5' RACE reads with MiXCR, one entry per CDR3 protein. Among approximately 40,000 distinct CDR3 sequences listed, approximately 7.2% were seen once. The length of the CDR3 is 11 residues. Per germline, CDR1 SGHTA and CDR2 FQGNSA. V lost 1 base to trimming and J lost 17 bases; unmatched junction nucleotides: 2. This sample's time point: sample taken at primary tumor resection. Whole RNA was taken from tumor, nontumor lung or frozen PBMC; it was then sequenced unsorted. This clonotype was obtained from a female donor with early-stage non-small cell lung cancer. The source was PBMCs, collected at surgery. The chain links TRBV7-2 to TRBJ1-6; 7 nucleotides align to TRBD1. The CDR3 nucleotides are TGTGCCAGCAGCTTAGGACAGGGTTTCCACTTT. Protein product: CASSLGQGFHF.